The 12 T cell receptor beta chains given below trace back to one sample, sequenced in a study of blood T cell repertoires in COVID-19. Here immunoSEQ multiplex PCR was the method, and the copy in TCRdb shows in-frame clones only, minus some. The sample carries 100,000 to 150,000 clones, 88% recorded once. Sequenced input: peripheral blood. These receptors were obtained from a woman of 80 years or more with acute or convalescent COVID-19.

The chain couples TRBV7-9 to TRBJ2-1; the match to TRBD1 covers 7 bases. The germline V gene encodes CDR1 SEHNR and CDR2 FQNEAQ (reference sequence). V lost 1 base to trimming and J lost 5 bases; unmatched junction nucleotides: 8. CDR3 length equals 16 residues. CDR3 residues: CASSLGARQGNNEQFF. The CDR3 bases are TGTGCCAGCAGCTTAGGGGCTCGACAGGGTAACAATGAGCAGTTCTTC.

The J gene is TRBJ1-5, the V gene TRBV6-1, with 9 nucleotides matching TRBD1. The CDR3 length is 17 residues. Germline trimming cut 2 bases from V and 4 bases from J; bases unmatched to any gene: 9. CDR1 MNHNS and CDR2 SASEGT come from the germline V gene. CDR3 loop: CASSEHLGDRGNQPQHF. DNA of the CDR3: TGTGCCAGCAGTGAACACTTAGGTGACAGGGGGAATCAGCCCCAGCATTTT.

The gene calls are TRBV7-2 and TRBJ2-7, with 8 positions matching TRBD2. The CDR3 consists of 14 residues. Trimming at V came to 7 bases and at J to 0 bases, leaving 5 bases not matched to a gene. Germline CDR1 SGHTA, CDR2 FQGNSA. This CDR3 is CASTPGTSSYEQYF. The CDR3 nucleotides read TGTGCCAGCACCCCCGGGACTAGCTCCTACGAGCAGTACTTC.

The CDR3 spells CSAAGAGGRSETQYF. DNA of the CDR3: TGCAGCGCAGCCGGAGCGGGAGGGCGATCAGAGACCCAGTACTTC. The chain combines TRBV29-1 with TRBJ2-5, with 10 nucleotides matching TRBD2. The CDR3 extends over 15 amino acids. Germline V gives CDR1 SQVTM, CDR2 ANQGSEA. V trimming: 7 bases; J trimming: 4 bases; junction bases outside the gene matches: 12.

V gene TRBV6-5 combines with J gene TRBJ1-6; D unresolved. V shed 2 bases and J shed 9 bases, with 11 bases lying between them. CDR1 is MNHEY, CDR2 SVGAGI, per germline. This CDR3 is 14 amino acids long. The CDR3 sequence: CASSYRKGGSPLHF. CDR3 in DNA: TGTGCCAGCAGTTACCGTAAGGGAGGTTCACCCCTCCACTTT.

CDR3 sequence: CASSVGQGSSEKLFF. CDR3 DNA: TGTGCCAGCAGCGTCGGACAGGGAAGTTCTGAAAAACTGTTTTTT. This sequence joins TRBV9 and TRBJ1-4, with TRBD1 matching 8 bases. The CDR3 spans 15 residues. Trimming took 2 bases from V and 7 from J; bases not matched to a gene: 7. CDR1 is SGDLS and CDR2 is YYNGEE in the germline V gene.

This sequence joins TRBV5-1 and TRBJ2-5; 8 bases are shared with TRBD1. V was clipped by 5 bases and J by 3 bases; unmatched bases: 6. The germline CDR1 and CDR2 sequences are SGHRS and YFSETQ. The CDR3 extends over 14 amino acids. The DNA of the CDR3 is TGCGCCAGCAGATGGCAGGGGGCTAAAGAGACCCAGTACTTC. As protein: CASRWQGAKETQYF.

The V and J genes are TRBV12-3 or TRBV12-4 and TRBJ2-3; D may be TRBD2 (5 bases). This CDR3 region has 11 residues. V lost 6 bases and J 6 bases, leaving 7 bases between the germline ends. This CDR3 is CASSQRDTQYF. In DNA form, the CDR3 reads TGTGCCAGCAGCCAGCGGGATACGCAGTATTTT.

This clone was seen only a few times. The gene calls are TRBV9 and TRBJ2-7; 7 nucleotides line up with TRBD1. Germline values: CDR1 SGDLS, CDR2 YYNGEE. This CDR3 is 15 amino acids long. Losses at the gene ends were 0 bases for V and 2 bases for J; bases not matched to a gene: 5. The CDR3 reads CASSVGRGTPYEQYF. Written as DNA, the CDR3 is TGTGCCAGCAGCGTAGGCAGGGGGACACCCTACGAGCAGTACTTC.

The J gene is TRBJ2-3, the V gene TRBV2, with 10 positions matching TRBD2. The CDR3 has 15 amino acids. The V gene end was trimmed by 6 bases and the J gene end by 4 bases; junction bases not matched to a gene: 7. Germline V CDR1 and CDR2: SNHLY, FYNNEI. The CDR3 protein is CASRRSGGEADTQYF. Here the CDR3 DNA reads TGTGCCAGCAGAAGGAGCGGGGGGGAAGCAGATACGCAGTATTTT.

The chain uses TRBV9 and TRBJ2-2, with 8 bases that match TRBD2. The germline gives CDR1 SGDLS, CDR2 YYNGEE. The CDR3 covers 16 residues. With 0 bases clipped from V and 5 bases from J, the junction kept 6 bases outside the gene matches. CDR3 sequence (DNA): TGTGCCAGCAGCGTAGGGGTTAGCGGGGAAACCGGGGAGCTGTTTTTT. Translated, it gives CASSVGVSGETGELFF.

V usage is TRBV7-2 and J usage is TRBJ1-1, with TRBD1 as a possible D gene (6 bases). V shed 1 base and J shed 0 bases, with 12 bases lying between them. Germline V lookup: CDR1 SGHTA, CDR2 FQGNSA. CDR3 length equals 16 residues. The CDR3 DNA is TGTGCCAGCAGCTTAGGGACAGCCTCTATGAACACTGAAGCTTTCTTT. Translation: CASSLGTASMNTEAFF.